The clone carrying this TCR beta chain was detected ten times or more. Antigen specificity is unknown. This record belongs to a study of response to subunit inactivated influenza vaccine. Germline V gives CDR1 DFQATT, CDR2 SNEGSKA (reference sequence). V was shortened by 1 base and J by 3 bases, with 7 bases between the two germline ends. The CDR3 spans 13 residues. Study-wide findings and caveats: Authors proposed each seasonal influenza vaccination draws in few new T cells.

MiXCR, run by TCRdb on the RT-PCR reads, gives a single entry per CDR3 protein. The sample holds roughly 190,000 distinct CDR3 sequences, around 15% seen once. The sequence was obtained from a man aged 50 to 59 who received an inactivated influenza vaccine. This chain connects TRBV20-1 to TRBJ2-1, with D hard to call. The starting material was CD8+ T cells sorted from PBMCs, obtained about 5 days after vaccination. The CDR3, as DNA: TGCAGTGCTAGAGTGCCGGACTACAATGAGCAGTTCTTC. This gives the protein CSARVPDYNEQFF.